These 19 T cell receptor beta chains came from one sample sequenced in a study of metastatic and nonmetastatic thyroid tumors. Patients were all untreated before their thyroid surgery. TCRdb re-clonotyped the PCR reads through MiXCR. The top ten clones hold about two thirds of a sample with approximately 21,000 clones, 23% of them seen once. The specimen was blood. The receptors were gathered from a male donor with papillary thyroid cancer or a benign thyroid nodule (not recorded which). Some clones in this sample may be carry-over from other donors' samples.

This clone was picked up many times. V and J are TRBV4-1 and TRBJ1-2; 11 bases are shared with TRBD1. Germline V gives CDR1 MGHRA, CDR2 YSYEKL. The CDR3 length is 18 residues. V lost 0 bases, J lost 0 bases, and 6 bases stayed unmatched. CDR3 in DNA: TGCGCCAGCAGCCAAGACCGGACAGGGGGCGCATCTAACTATGGCTACACCTTC. Translation gives CASSQDRTGGASNYGYTF.

Points on this clone: One base away lies a much larger clone, so this may be a sequencing read error. The V and J genes are TRBV6-1 and TRBJ1-1; tentative D call: TRBD1 (6 bases). From germline, CDR1 is MNHNS and CDR2 SASEGT. The CDR3 spans 15 residues. The CDR3 DNA reads as TGTGCCAGCAGTTTGGAAGGATCCGGGGACACTGAAGCTTCCTTT. Translating it yields CASSLEGSGDTEASF.

This rearrangement joins TRBV2 to TRBJ1-2, with 7 bases aligning to TRBD1. The CDR3 has 15 residues. With V trimmed by 1 base and J by 4 bases, 6 bases remained unmatched. Looked up from germline, CDR1 is SNHLY and CDR2 is FYNNEI. The CDR3 is CASSEGGTAIYGYTF. The CDR3 DNA sequence: TGTGCCAGCAGTGAAGGAGGGACAGCGATCTATGGCTACACCTTC.

In regard to this clone: This may stem from a read error, because a much larger clone lies one nucleotide away. V usage is TRBV20-1 and J usage is TRBJ2-2, with 15 positions matching TRBD2. The CDR3 has 16 residues. Germline lookup yields CDR1 DFQATT and CDR2 SNEGSKA (reference sequence). CDR3 bases: TGCGGTGCTAGGACTAGCGGGAGGGCGAACACCGGGGAGCTGTTTTTT. Protein sequence: CGARTSGRANTGELFF.

The CDR3 DNA reads TGTGCCAGCAGAGGGGTTCGGGAGCAGTACTTC. Translated, it gives CASRGVREQYF. The chain combines TRBV6-2 or TRBV6-3 with TRBJ2-7; D is perhaps TRBD1 (5 bases). V lost 6 bases, J lost 7 bases, and 10 bases lay in between. Germline V gene lookup returns CDR1 MNHEY and CDR2 SVGEGT. CDR3 length equals 11 residues.

This clone has a handful of counts. This chain uses TRBV6-1 with TRBJ1-6, with a weak D call TRBD1 (5 bases). The germline V and J ends were trimmed by 7 bases and 10 bases, with 14 bases remaining between them. Germline V gene data show CDR1 as MNHNS and CDR2 as SASEGT. The CDR3 has 13 amino acids. DNA for the CDR3: TGTGCCAGCATCGCGATACGGGGCTCACCCCTCCACTTT. Encoded protein: CASIAIRGSPLHF.

The CDR3, as DNA: TGTGCCAGCAGCGCGCGAAGCCAAGCCTACGAGCAGTACTTC. Protein product: CASSARSQAYEQYF. The chain employs TRBV7-8 and TRBJ2-7; D unresolved. There are 14 residues in the CDR3. With 5 bases removed from V and 2 bases from J, the gap between germline ends came to 13 bases. The V gene's germline CDR1 is SGHVS and CDR2 FQNEAQ.

This clone was seen at least ten times. V and J are TRBV12-3 or TRBV12-4 and TRBJ2-5; D is undetermined. V shed 3 bases and J shed 6 bases, with 11 bases lying between them. This CDR3 has 13 residues. CDR3 sequence (DNA): TGTGCCAGCAGTTTGGCCAGGTCGCAGACCCAGTACTTC. This sequence encodes CASSLARSQTQYF.

CDR3 protein: CASSPGQGGVAFF. The DNA of the CDR3 is TGTGCCAGCAGTCCAGGACAGGGCGGGGTCGCTTTCTTT. This rearrangement joins TRBV6-1 to TRBJ1-1; 8 bases fit TRBD1. In germline, CDR1 is MNHNS, CDR2 SASEGT. The CDR3 totals 13 residues. Losses at the gene ends were 5 bases for V and 11 bases for J; bases not matched to a gene: 10.

This clone appeared many times. The V and J genes are TRBV7-3 and TRBJ2-1; 11 nucleotides agree with TRBD2. The junction had 10 bases not matched to a gene; V was cut back by 5 bases and J by 7 bases. The CDR3 totals 16 residues. Germline V gives CDR1 SGHTA, CDR2 FQGTGA. CDR3 in DNA: TGTGCCAGCAGCCCTACTAGCGGGAGACTAGATAATGAGCAGTTCTTC. It encodes CASSPTSGRLDNEQFF. The whole variable domain, filled in from reference TRBV7-3 and TRBJ2-1, reads GAGVSQTPSNKVTEKGKYVELRCDPISGHTALYWYRQSLGQGPEFLIYFQGTGAADDSGLPNDRFFAVRPEGSVSTLKIQRTERGDSAVYLCASSPTSGRLDNEQFFGPGTRLTVL.

On this clone: This sequence may be a read error, since a much larger clone differs from it by one base. The chain has TRBV7-9 and TRBJ2-2, with D perhaps TRBD1 or TRBD2 (5 bases each). Trimming left V 5 bases short and J 4 bases short, with 14 bases between. Looked up from germline, CDR1 is SEHNR and CDR2 is FQNEAQ (reference sequence). The length of the CDR3 is 15 residues. CDR3 nucleotide sequence: TGTGCCAGCAGCCCTAAGGGGACGTCCACCGGGGAGCTGTTTTTT. Its translation: CASSPKGTSTGELFF.

In regard to this clone: One end of the junction varies from germline; a read error may be responsible. The rearrangement uses TRBV6-5 and TRBJ2-3, with D tentatively TRBD2 (9 bases). There are 16 residues in the CDR3. Germline V gene lookup returns CDR1 MNHEY and CDR2 SVGAGI. The CDR3, as DNA: TGTGTCAGCAGTTCCCTAGCGGGACAGGGCACAGATACGCAGTATTTT. This sequence encodes CVSSSLAGQGTDTQYF.

This clone was seen at least ten times. This chain joins TRBV7-2 and TRBJ1-1, with D uncertain. This CDR3 region has 14 residues. Trimming removed 2 bases at V and 3 bases at J, with 10 bases between. CDR1 SGHTA and CDR2 FQGNSA come from the germline V gene. In DNA form, the CDR3 reads TGTGCCAGCAGCTTATCCCTCTCGGACACTGAAGCTTTCTTT. This codes for CASSLSLSDTEAFF.

The chain couples TRBV6-1 to TRBJ1-1; maybe TRBD1 (5 bases). Germline CDR1 MNHNS, CDR2 SASEGT. CDR3 size: 14 residues. V was cut by 6 bases and J by 8 bases, with 19 bases left in between. The CDR3 nucleotides read TGTGCCAGCAGCCAGGCCGCAGGGACCGGAGAAGCTTTCTTT. This sequence encodes CASSQAAGTGEAFF.

This clone was seen at least ten times. The chain couples TRBV28 to TRBJ2-7; 15 nucleotides align to TRBD2. Germline V gene lookup returns CDR1 MDHEN and CDR2 SYDVKM. The CDR3 totals 17 residues. V gave up 7 bases and J gave up 5 bases; unmatched junction bases: 12. CDR3 amino acids: CASTMTGTSGRWHEQYF. CDR3 sequence (DNA): TGTGCCAGCACCATGACCGGGACTAGCGGGAGGTGGCACGAGCAGTACTTC.

This clone was observed at least ten times. The gene calls are TRBV6-1 and TRBJ2-2; D unclear. The CDR3 is made up of 13 amino acids. V gave up 6 bases and J gave up 2 bases, with 7 bases separating them. From germline, CDR1 is MNHNS and CDR2 SASEGT. The DNA for the CDR3 is TGTGCCAGCAGCCCAGTTAACACCGGGGAGCTGTTTTTT. Translated, it gives CASSPVNTGELFF.

Many counts were recorded for this clone. The chain couples TRBV28 to TRBJ1-1; tentatively, D is TRBD1 (5 bases). Germline CDR1 reads MDHEN; CDR2 reads SYDVKM. The CDR3 has 15 amino acids. Trimming took off 6 bases at V and 0 bases at J, with 14 bases between the two ends. CDR3 bases: TGTGCCAGCAGGAACCCACAGGCCTTGAACACTGAAGCTTTCTTT. Translated: CASRNPQALNTEAFF.

This clone was counted ten times or more. One junction end does not reproduce the germline sequence, and a read error may be involved. The V and J genes are TRBV20-1 and TRBJ2-7; 7 bases match TRBD1. CDR1 and CDR2 (germline): DFQATT, SNEGSKA (reference sequence). The CDR3 runs to 13 residues. This chain's CDR3 is CSAPTGEPYKQYF. DNA of the CDR3: TGCAGTGCTCCTACAGGGGAACCCTACAAGCAGTACTTC.

This clone was counted between two and nine times. V gene TRBV2 combines with J gene TRBJ2-5, with D possibly matching TRBD1 (5 bases). The CDR3 consists of 13 residues. Trimming took off 8 bases at V and 4 bases at J, with 14 bases between the two ends. Germline V gene lookup returns CDR1 SNHLY and CDR2 FYNNEI. The CDR3 protein is CASGARRGETQYF. DNA for the CDR3: TGTGCCAGCGGCGCAAGAAGGGGAGAGACCCAGTACTTC.